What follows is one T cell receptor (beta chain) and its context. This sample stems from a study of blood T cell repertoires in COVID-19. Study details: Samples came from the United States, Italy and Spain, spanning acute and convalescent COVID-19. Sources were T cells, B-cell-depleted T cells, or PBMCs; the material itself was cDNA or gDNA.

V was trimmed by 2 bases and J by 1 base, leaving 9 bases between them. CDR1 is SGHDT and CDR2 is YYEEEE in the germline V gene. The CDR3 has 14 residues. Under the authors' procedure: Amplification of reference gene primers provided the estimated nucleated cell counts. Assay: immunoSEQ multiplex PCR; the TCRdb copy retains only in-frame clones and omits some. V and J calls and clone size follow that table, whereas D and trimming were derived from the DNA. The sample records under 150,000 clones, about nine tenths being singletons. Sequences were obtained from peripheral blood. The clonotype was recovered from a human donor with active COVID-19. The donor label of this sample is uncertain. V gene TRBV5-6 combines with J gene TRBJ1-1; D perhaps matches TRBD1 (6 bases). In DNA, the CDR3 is TGTGCCAGCAGCTTAGTCAGGGGGAACACTGAAGCTTTCTTT. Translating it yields CASSLVRGNTEAFF.